Listed here are 4 T cell receptor beta chains from one sample, sequenced in a study of blood T cell repertoires in COVID-19. Repertoires were generated with immunoSEQ multiplex PCR, while TCRdb's copy carries only in-frame clones and drops some. The sample includes fewer than 95,000 clones, around nine tenths of them seen just once. The sequenced sample consisted of peripheral blood. Receptor source: an elderly woman with acute or convalescent COVID-19.

This chain joins TRBV5-4 and TRBJ2-3; 7 bases are shared with TRBD1. This CDR3 is built from 14 residues. The J segment lost 5 bases and the V segment lost 2 bases, leaving 5 bases of the junction unmatched. The V gene's germline CDR1 is SGHNT and CDR2 YYREEE (reference sequence). DNA for the CDR3: TGTGCCAGCAGCTTACGACAGGGTGGAGATACGCAGTATTTT. Amino acids: CASSLRQGGDTQYF.

V is TRBV18 and J is TRBJ2-5, with 7 bases aligning to TRBD2. V lost 3 bases, J lost 3 bases, and 1 base stayed unmatched. This CDR3 region has 13 residues. Germline CDR1 reads KGHSH; CDR2 reads LQKENI. CDR3 sequence reads: CASSPGLEETQYF. The CDR3 nucleotides read TGTGCCAGCTCACCCGGACTAGAAGAGACCCAGTACTTC.

The rearrangement links TRBV9 to TRBJ2-1; 7 nucleotides agree with TRBD1. The trim removed 4 bases at V and 0 bases at J, leaving 25 bases unmatched. CDR1 and CDR2 from the germline V gene are SGDLS and YYNGEE. The CDR3 consists of 22 residues. The CDR3 loop reads CASSTPRLVAGDSEGSYNEQFF. For the CDR3, the DNA is TGTGCCAGCAGCACCCCCCGGTTGGTGGCAGGGGACAGTGAAGGCTCCTACAATGAGCAGTTCTTC.

The chain uses TRBV7-2 and TRBJ1-5, with D perhaps TRBD1 (5 bases). This CDR3 is built from 15 residues. Trimming removed 2 bases at V and 2 bases at J, with 10 bases between. In germline, CDR1 is SGHTA, CDR2 FQGNSA. This CDR3 is CASSLNLQGNQPQHF. CDR3 nucleotide sequence: TGTGCCAGCAGCTTAAACCTACAGGGCAATCAGCCCCAGCATTTT. Full variable domain (missing parts from reference TRBV7-2 and TRBJ1-5): GAGVSQSPSNKVTEKGKDVELRCDPISGHTALYWYRQSLGQGLEFLIYFQGNSAPDKSGLPSDRFSAERTGGSVSTLTIQRTQQEDSAVYLCASSLNLQGNQPQHFGDGTRLSIL.